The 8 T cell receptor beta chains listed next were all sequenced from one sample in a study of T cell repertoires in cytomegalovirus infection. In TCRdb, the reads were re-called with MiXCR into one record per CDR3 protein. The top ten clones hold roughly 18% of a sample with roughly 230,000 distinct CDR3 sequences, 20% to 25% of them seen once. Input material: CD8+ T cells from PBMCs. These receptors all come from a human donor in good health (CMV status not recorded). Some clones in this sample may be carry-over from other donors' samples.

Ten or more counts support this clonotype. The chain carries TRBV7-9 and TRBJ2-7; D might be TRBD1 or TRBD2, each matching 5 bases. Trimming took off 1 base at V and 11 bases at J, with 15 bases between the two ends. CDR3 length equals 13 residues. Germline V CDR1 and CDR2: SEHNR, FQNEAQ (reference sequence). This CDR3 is CASSLESSRDEYF. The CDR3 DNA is TGTGCCAGCAGCTTAGAATCTAGCAGGGACGAGTACTTC.

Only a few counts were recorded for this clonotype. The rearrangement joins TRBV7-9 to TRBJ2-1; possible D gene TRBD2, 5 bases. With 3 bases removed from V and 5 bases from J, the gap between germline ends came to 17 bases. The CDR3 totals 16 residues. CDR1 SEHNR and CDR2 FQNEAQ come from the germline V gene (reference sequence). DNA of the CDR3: TGTGCCAGCAGCTTGGGAGCCCGCTTTGCCGACAATGAGCAGTTCTTC. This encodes CASSLGARFADNEQFF.

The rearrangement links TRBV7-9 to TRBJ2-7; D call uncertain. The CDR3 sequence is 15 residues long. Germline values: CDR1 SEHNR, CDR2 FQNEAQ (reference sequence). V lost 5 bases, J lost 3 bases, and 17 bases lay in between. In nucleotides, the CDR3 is TGTGCCAGCAGCCAAGACTGGGGTTATAACTACGAGCAGTACTTC. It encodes CASSQDWGYNYEQYF.

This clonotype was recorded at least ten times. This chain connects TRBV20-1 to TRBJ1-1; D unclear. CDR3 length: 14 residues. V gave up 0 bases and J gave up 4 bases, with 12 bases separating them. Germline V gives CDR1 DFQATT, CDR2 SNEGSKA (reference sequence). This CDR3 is CSARDEGIVTEAFF. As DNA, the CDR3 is TGCAGTGCTAGAGATGAAGGAATAGTCACTGAAGCTTTCTTT.

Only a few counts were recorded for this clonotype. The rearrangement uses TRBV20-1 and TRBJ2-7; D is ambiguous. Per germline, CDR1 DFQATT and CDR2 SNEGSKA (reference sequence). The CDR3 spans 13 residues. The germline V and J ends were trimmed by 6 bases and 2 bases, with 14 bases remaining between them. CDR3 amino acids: CSADSLLAYEQYF. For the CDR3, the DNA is TGCAGTGCCGATTCCTTATTGGCCTACGAGCAGTACTTC.

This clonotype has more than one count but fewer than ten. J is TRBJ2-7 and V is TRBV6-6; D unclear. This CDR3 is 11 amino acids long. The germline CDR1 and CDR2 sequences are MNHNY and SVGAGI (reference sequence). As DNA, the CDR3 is TGTGCCAGCAGTTACTCGGGGATAGTGGAGGTC. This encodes CASSYSGIVEV.

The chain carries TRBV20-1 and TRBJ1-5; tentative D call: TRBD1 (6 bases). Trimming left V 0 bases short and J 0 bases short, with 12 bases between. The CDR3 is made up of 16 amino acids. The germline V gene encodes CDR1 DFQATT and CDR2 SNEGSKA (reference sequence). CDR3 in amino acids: CSARDPGADSNQPQHF. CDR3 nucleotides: TGCAGTGCTAGAGACCCGGGGGCAGATAGCAATCAGCCCCAGCATTTT.

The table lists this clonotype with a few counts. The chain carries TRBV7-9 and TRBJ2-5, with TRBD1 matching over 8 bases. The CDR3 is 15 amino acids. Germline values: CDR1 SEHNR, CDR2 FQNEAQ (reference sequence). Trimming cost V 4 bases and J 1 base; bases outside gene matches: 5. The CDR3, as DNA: TGTGCCAGCAGCTCGGGGACAGGCCGCCAAGAGACCCAGTACTTC. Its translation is CASSSGTGRQETQYF. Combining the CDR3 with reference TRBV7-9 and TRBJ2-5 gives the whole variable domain DTGVSQNPRHKITKRGQNVTFRCDPISEHNRLYWYRQTLGQGPEFLTYFQNEAQLEKSRLLSDRFSAERPKGSFSTLEIQRTEQGDSAMYLCASSSGTGRQETQYFGPGTRLLVL.